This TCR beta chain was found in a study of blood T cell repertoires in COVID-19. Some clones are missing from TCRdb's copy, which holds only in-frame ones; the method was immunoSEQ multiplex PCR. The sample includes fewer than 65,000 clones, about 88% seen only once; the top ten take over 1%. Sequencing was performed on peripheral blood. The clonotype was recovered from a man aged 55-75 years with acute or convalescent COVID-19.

DNA of the CDR3: TGTGCCAGCAGCTTGGTTCAGCGGGGGGGCCCCCAGACCCAGTACTTC. Its protein product is CASSLVQRGGPQTQYF. The chain recombines TRBV5-4 with TRBJ2-5; 10 nucleotides match TRBD2. V shed 0 bases, J shed 6 bases, and the junction held 8 bases outside the gene matches. Germline assignment: CDR1 SGHNT and CDR2 YYREEE (reference sequence). The CDR3 totals 16 residues.